A few counts support the clone carrying this TCR beta chain. The CDR3 extends over 14 amino acids. Germline CDR1 reads SEHNR; CDR2 reads FQNEAQ (reference sequence). V lost 3 bases and J lost 1, with 8 bases in between. TCRdb reprocessed the reads via MiXCR and lists one record per CDR3 protein. This table holds 250,000 to 300,000 distinct CDR3 sequences, over 15% found once. The data were obtained in a study of T cell repertoires in cytomegalovirus infection. In the study overall: Matching HLA type and CMV infection were both indicated by public TCR beta signatures.

The specimen sequenced was CD8+ T cells from PBMCs. The chain uses TRBV7-9 and TRBJ2-3, with D uncertain. The receptor's source is a human donor in good health (CMV status not recorded). Some clones in this sample may be carry-over from other donors' samples. CDR3 in DNA: TGTGCCAGCAGCTTTGAAGCCCGCACAGATACGCAGTATTTT. It is translated as CASSFEARTDTQYF.